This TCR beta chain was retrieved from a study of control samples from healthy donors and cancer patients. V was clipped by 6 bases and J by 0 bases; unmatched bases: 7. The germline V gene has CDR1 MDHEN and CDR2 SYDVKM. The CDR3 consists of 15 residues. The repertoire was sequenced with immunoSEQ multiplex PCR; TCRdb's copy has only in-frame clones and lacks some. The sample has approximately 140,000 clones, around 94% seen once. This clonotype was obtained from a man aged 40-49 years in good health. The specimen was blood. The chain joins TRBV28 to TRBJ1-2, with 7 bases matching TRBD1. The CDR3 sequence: CASSGRQGANYGYTF. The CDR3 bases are TGTGCCAGCAGCGGGAGACAGGGCGCTAACTATGGCTACACCTTC.